These 13 T cell receptor beta chains were all obtained from the same sample, sequenced in a study of identical twins. Using its own MiXCR run on the 5' RACE reads, TCRdb lists one record per CDR3 protein. Seen here are 150,000 or so distinct CDR3 sequences, under 4.5% observed once, and the top ten hold more than 7%. Sequences were obtained from memory T cells sorted from blood. The origin of the receptors is a young man in good health.

The chain recombines TRBV12-2 with TRBJ2-5; TRBD2, the table's D call, was not compared with the DNA. TRBV12-2 is described as a pseudogene. The length of the CDR3 is 16 residues. The CDR3 nucleotides read TGTGCAAGTCGCCCCATGACTAGCGGGAGGGGAGAGACCCAGTACTTC. Its translation: CASRPMTSGRGETQYF.

This clonotype was seen many times. The rearrangement joins TRBV4-1 to TRBJ2-3; D call uncertain. The CDR3 spans 15 residues. Per germline, CDR1 MGHRA and CDR2 YSYEKL. The ends were cut back, 0 bases at V and 0 bases at J, with 7 bases in the middle. DNA of the CDR3: TGCGCCAGCAGCCAAGAGAAGGGTAGCACAGATACGCAGTATTTT. It specifies CASSQEKGSTDTQYF.

This clonotype showed up many times. V usage is TRBV6-2 or TRBV6-3 and J usage is TRBJ2-7, with D tentatively TRBD2 (6 bases). CDR3 length: 14 residues. V was shortened by 6 bases and J by 2 bases, with 14 bases between the two germline ends. Per germline, CDR1 MNHEY and CDR2 SVGEGT. DNA for the CDR3: TGTGCCAGCAGAGCCCGGGACTCCCCCTACGAGCAGTACTTC. As protein: CASRARDSPYEQYF.

This clonotype was detected ten times or more. The rearrangement links TRBV27 to TRBJ2-2, with 9 bases fitting TRBD2. Per the germline V gene, CDR1 is MNHEY and CDR2 is SMNVEV (reference sequence). Trimming took 2 bases from V and 8 from J; bases not matched to a gene: 6. CDR3 length equals 15 residues. The CDR3 region has the DNA TGTGCCAGCAGTTTACGGGCTAGCGGGAAAGGGGAGCTGTTTTTT. Translating it yields CASSLRASGKGELFF.

This clonotype has at least ten counts. V and J are TRBV11-3 and TRBJ2-7; D ambiguous. V dropped 4 bases and J dropped 3 bases, with 16 bases sitting between them. Germline assignment: CDR1 SGHNT and CDR2 YENEEA. This CDR3 comprises 15 residues. The CDR3 spells CASSSRAGEGYEQYV. Here the CDR3 DNA reads TGTGCCAGCAGCTCCCGGGCTGGGGAAGGCTACGAGCAGTACGTC.

This clonotype has a count of ten or more. DNA of the CDR3: TGTGCCAGCAGTCAAAATTTAGATACGCAGTATTTT. Residues: CASSQNLDTQYF. The gene calls are TRBV12-3 or TRBV12-4 and TRBJ2-3; no clear D gene. The CDR3 is 12 amino acids. Trimming removed 5 bases at V and 5 bases at J, with 8 bases between.

This clonotype was counted ten times or more. The DNA for the CDR3 is TGCAGTGCTAGAGCTGCAAGGAGGGACAGTTACACAGATACGCAGTATTTT. Its protein product is CSARAARRDSYTDTQYF. The rearrangement links TRBV20-1 to TRBJ2-3; possible D gene TRBD1, 7 bases. CDR1 is DFQATT and CDR2 is SNEGSKA in the germline V gene (reference sequence). V lost 1 base to trimming and J lost 2 bases, with 19 bases between them. This CDR3 is built from 17 residues.

The chain has TRBV30 and TRBJ1-2; D might be TRBD1 (5 bases). Germline V CDR1 and CDR2: GTSNPN, SVGIG (reference sequence). V lost 6 bases and J 4 bases, leaving 9 bases between the germline ends. The CDR3 loop spans 11 amino acids. CDR3 residues: CACPQGYGYTF. Here the CDR3 DNA reads TGTGCCTGCCCCCAGGGCTATGGCTACACCTTC.

This clonotype showed up many times. The chain uses TRBV7-2 and TRBJ2-2; TRBD2 is a possible D gene (7 bases). This CDR3 is 16 amino acids long. The V gene lost 2 bases and the J gene lost 6 bases, with 16 bases spanning the gap. CDR1 is SGHTA, CDR2 FQGNSA, per germline. CDR3 coding DNA: TGTGCCAGCAGCTTACGAGGGGGGGGTAGCGCCGGGGAGCTGTTTTTT. Amino acid sequence: CASSLRGGGSAGELFF.

The rearrangement uses TRBV6-1 and TRBJ2-1; weak D call: TRBD2 (6 bases). Germline V gene lookup returns CDR1 MNHNS and CDR2 SASEGT. CDR3 length equals 14 residues. Trimming took off 8 bases at V and 3 bases at J, with 14 bases between the two ends. CDR3 nucleotide sequence: TGTGCCAGCCTAGAGCTAGCGAGCTACAATGAGCAGTTCTTC. Translation gives CASLELASYNEQFF.

This clonotype was seen ten or more times. J is TRBJ2-5 and V is TRBV12-3 or TRBV12-4; possibly TRBD2 for D (7 bases). V dropped 4 bases and J dropped 5 bases, with 20 bases sitting between them. This CDR3 region has 16 residues. The CDR3 sequence is CASSWAPGGRPETQYF. As DNA, the CDR3 is TGTGCCAGCAGTTGGGCCCCGGGGGGCAGGCCGGAGACCCAGTACTTC.

This clonotype was detected ten times or more. The gene calls are TRBV7-9 and TRBJ2-1, with 7 bases fitting TRBD2. The V gene end was trimmed by 0 bases and the J gene end by 4 bases; junction bases not matched to a gene: 6. The CDR3 spans 16 residues. In germline, CDR1 is SEHNR, CDR2 FQNEAQ (reference sequence). The CDR3 loop is CASSLAGLAAYNEQFF. CDR3 bases: TGTGCCAGCAGCTTAGCGGGTCTAGCGGCTTACAATGAGCAGTTCTTC.

There are many counts of this clonotype. J is TRBJ2-6 and V is TRBV27; D could derive from TRBD1 or TRBD2 (5 bases each). V was cut by 3 bases and J by 1 base, with 16 bases left in between. CDR3 size: 18 residues. CDR1 MNHEY and CDR2 SMNVEV come from the germline V gene (reference sequence). Here the CDR3 reads CASSFVGRETSGANVLTF. CDR3 bases: TGTGCCAGCAGTTTCGTCGGCAGGGAGACTTCTGGGGCCAACGTCCTGACTTTC.